One and the same sample provided the 18 T cell receptor beta chains below, sequenced in a study of blood T cells in healthy people across ages. Primed by a sample-barcoded 5' primer and a J-beta primer mix, a second PCR proceeded for roughly 6 to 12 cycles. From the 5' RACE reads, TCRdb called clonotypes with MiXCR, one entry per CDR3 protein. Of around 580,000 distinct CDR3 sequences listed, more than 45% are singletons. Sequenced input: blood. These receptors were taken from a man older than 75 in good health.

In its sample, this clonotype was seen a few times. The CDR3 DNA reads TGTGCCAGCAGCTTAGGGGGACTCGGCACAGATACGCAGTATTTT. Protein sequence: CASSLGGLGTDTQYF. The chain recombines TRBV7-9 with TRBJ2-3; weak D call: TRBD2 (6 bases). The germline V gene encodes CDR1 SEHNR and CDR2 FQNEAQ (reference sequence). The CDR3 runs to 15 residues. The V end was cut by 1 base, the J end by 1 base, with 9 bases between.

The chain is built from TRBV28 and TRBJ2-3; possible D gene TRBD1, 5 bases. In germline, CDR1 is MDHEN, CDR2 SYDVKM. The V and J ends lost 6 bases and 1 base respectively, with 11 bases between them. The CDR3 runs 14 residues. The CDR3 coding sequence is TGTGCCAGCAGGCTCACCAGGGGCACAGATACGCAGTATTTT. Its translation: CASRLTRGTDTQYF.

The chain is built from TRBV20-1 and TRBJ2-1, with no clear D. There are 13 residues in the CDR3. Looked up from germline, CDR1 is DFQATT and CDR2 is SNEGSKA (reference sequence). Trimming left V 4 bases short and J 8 bases short, with 15 bases between. Here the CDR3 reads CSAISSTPDEQFF. The CDR3 DNA is TGCAGTGCTATAAGCTCTACCCCCGATGAGCAGTTCTTC.

This chain connects TRBV12-3 or TRBV12-4 to TRBJ1-2, with D unresolved. The CDR3 sequence is 13 residues long. V lost 5 bases to trimming and J lost 7 bases, with 14 bases between them. The CDR3 protein is CASSVEGFAGYTF. The CDR3 DNA is TGTGCCAGCAGTGTAGAAGGGTTTGCTGGCTACACCTTC.

This chain uses TRBV29-1 with TRBJ2-7, with TRBD1 matching 7 bases. The V and J ends lost 5 bases and 3 bases, in that order; junction bases with no gene match: 1. Germline lookup yields CDR1 SQVTM and CDR2 ANQGSEA. The CDR3 contains 11 residues. CDR3 nucleotide sequence: TGCAGCGTTAACAGGGGCTACGAGCAGTACTTC. This translates into CSVNRGYEQYF.

There are a few counts of this clonotype. This chain connects TRBV4-3 to TRBJ2-2; TRBD1 aligns across 10 bases. Germline V gives CDR1 LGHNA, CDR2 YSLEER. J was trimmed by 4 bases and V by 2 bases; bases with no gene match: 13. This CDR3 has 19 residues. The CDR3 protein is CASSQYSPGQGRVTGELFF. CDR3 DNA: TGCGCCAGCAGCCAATACTCTCCGGGACAGGGGAGGGTCACCGGGGAGCTGTTTTTT.

The chain has TRBV11-2 and TRBJ2-5; D not certain. Germline loops: CDR1 SGHAT, CDR2 FQNNGV. The length of the CDR3 is 13 residues. V shed 3 bases and J shed 5 bases, with 10 bases lying between them. The CDR3 coding sequence is TGTGCCAGCAGCTTTACTCCTGTGGAGACCCAGTACTTC. Its protein is CASSFTPVETQYF.

This clonotype was seen at least ten times. The rearrangement uses TRBV29-1 and TRBJ2-7; 7 positions agree with TRBD2. Germline V lookup: CDR1 SQVTM, CDR2 ANQGSEA. The CDR3 length is 14 residues. Trimming at V came to 6 bases and at J to 6 bases, leaving 14 bases not matched to a gene. The CDR3 DNA is TGCAGCGTCGCCGACTCGGCGGGAGTCCGCGAGCAGTACTTC. This gives the protein CSVADSAGVREQYF.

This clonotype was counted only a few times. The V gene is TRBV7-2, the J gene TRBJ2-1, with 12 bases that match TRBD2. CDR1 SGHTA and CDR2 FQGNSA come from the germline V gene. The V gene end was trimmed by 3 bases and the J gene end by 2 bases; junction bases not matched to a gene: 5. The CDR3 covers 17 residues. The CDR3 region has the DNA TGTGCCAGCAGCTTCCGGACTAGCGGGGCCCCCTACAATGAGCAGTTCTTC. It is translated as CASSFRTSGAPYNEQFF.

The chain combines TRBV29-1 with TRBJ2-7; 7 bases line up with TRBD2. Germline V gene lookup returns CDR1 SQVTM and CDR2 ANQGSEA. The CDR3 is 11 amino acids. The trim removed 4 bases at V and 7 bases at J, leaving 4 bases unmatched. This CDR3 is CSVGGGGEQYF. CDR3 sequence (DNA): TGCAGCGTTGGGGGGGGAGGGGAGCAGTACTTC.

The V gene is TRBV9, the J gene TRBJ2-1, with 7 bases that match TRBD2. Germline CDR1 and CDR2: SGDLS and YYNGEE. The CDR3 spans 18 residues. V lost 0 bases and J lost 4; bases outside the gene matches: 13. CDR3 in amino acids: CASSVATGTTPQYNEQFF. CDR3 in DNA: TGTGCCAGCAGCGTAGCTACCGGGACTACACCCCAGTACAATGAGCAGTTCTTC.

The chain recombines TRBV11-2 with TRBJ1-2; D remains ambiguous. Trimming stripped 5 bases from V and 13 bases from J, with 17 bases between. The CDR3 runs 12 residues. CDR1 is SGHAT, CDR2 FQNNGV, per germline. The CDR3 nucleotides are TGTGCCAGCAGCCGTCTCGCAGAGGTCTTCACCTTC. Encoded protein: CASSRLAEVFTF.

Note on this clonotype: The germline gene is not matched at one end of the junction; a read error may be the cause. The V call is TRBV4-1, the J call TRBJ2-1, with 13 bases lining up with TRBD2. From germline, CDR1 is MGHRA and CDR2 YSYEKL. The CDR3 is made up of 17 amino acids. CDR3 DNA sequence: TGTGCCAGCAGCCAAGCGGGACTAGCGGGACCCTCCAATGAGCAGTTCTTC. It encodes CASSQAGLAGPSNEQFF.

This clonotype was seen only once. A much more abundant neighbour one base away suggests this may be a read error. The CDR3 bases are TGCGCCAGCAGCTTGGAGAGGGGCAATGAGCAGTTCTTC. Its translation: CASSLERGNEQFF. The J gene is TRBJ2-1, the V gene TRBV5-1; D assignment may be TRBD1 or TRBD2 (5 bases each). V lost 0 bases and J lost 6, with 7 bases in between. Germline values: CDR1 SGHRS, CDR2 YFSETQ. The CDR3 consists of 13 residues.

This clonotype was detected once. V gene TRBV7-9 combines with J gene TRBJ2-7; maybe TRBD2 (5 bases). The V gene's germline CDR1 is SEHNR and CDR2 FQNEAQ (reference sequence). The CDR3 covers 12 residues. Between the trimmed V and J ends, which lost 1 base and 8 bases, there was a span of 9 bases. The CDR3 region is CASSLERQQQYF. CDR3 coding DNA: TGTGCCAGCAGCTTAGAGCGGCAGCAGCAGTACTTC.

The chain combines TRBV29-1 with TRBJ1-5; D ambiguous. This CDR3 region has 15 residues. V gave up 4 bases and J gave up 2 bases, with 15 bases separating them. Germline loops: CDR1 SQVTM, CDR2 ANQGSEA. DNA for the CDR3: TGCAGCGTTGTGACGGGAAATGGGCGCAATCAGCCCCAGCATTTT. It specifies CSVVTGNGRNQPQHF.

There are a few counts of this clonotype. The rearrangement links TRBV29-1 to TRBJ2-3, with TRBD2 identical over 15 bases. Losses at the gene ends were 5 bases for V and 7 bases for J; bases not matched to a gene: 4. Germline V CDR1 and CDR2: SQVTM, ANQGSEA. The CDR3 has 14 amino acids. The CDR3 spells CSVTGLAGGNTQYF. The CDR3 coding sequence is TGCAGCGTTACGGGACTAGCGGGGGGAAATACGCAGTATTTT.

The chain combines TRBV3-1 with TRBJ2-1; 8 nucleotides agree with TRBD1. CDR1 is LGHDT, CDR2 YNNKEL, per germline (reference sequence). This CDR3 contains 16 residues. The ends lost 2 bases at V and 8 bases at J; junction bases unmatched: 11. CDR3 sequence reads: CASSQPLAGGMDEQFF. CDR3 DNA sequence: TGTGCCAGCAGCCAACCCCTCGCAGGGGGCATGGATGAGCAGTTCTTC.